The T cell receptor beta chain described here comes from a study of shared clonotypes between healthy human individuals. The data were produced by immunoSEQ multiplex PCR, yet TCRdb's version contains in-frame clones alone and is incomplete. There are about 460,000 clones in the sample; around 77% occur only once, and around 13% lies in the top ten. Deletions cut 2 bases from V and 2 bases from J, with 12 bases between. This CDR3 comprises 15 residues. Germline assignment: CDR1 LGHNA and CDR2 YSLEER. This TCR derives from a woman in her 40s in good health. Some clones in this sample may be carry-over from other donors' samples. The sequenced sample consisted of PBMCs. The gene calls are TRBV4-3 and TRBJ2-5, with D maybe TRBD1 (6 bases). CDR3 DNA: TGCGCCAGCAGCCAACAAGCCAGGGGACAAGAGACCCAGTACTTC. Its protein product is CASSQQARGQETQYF.